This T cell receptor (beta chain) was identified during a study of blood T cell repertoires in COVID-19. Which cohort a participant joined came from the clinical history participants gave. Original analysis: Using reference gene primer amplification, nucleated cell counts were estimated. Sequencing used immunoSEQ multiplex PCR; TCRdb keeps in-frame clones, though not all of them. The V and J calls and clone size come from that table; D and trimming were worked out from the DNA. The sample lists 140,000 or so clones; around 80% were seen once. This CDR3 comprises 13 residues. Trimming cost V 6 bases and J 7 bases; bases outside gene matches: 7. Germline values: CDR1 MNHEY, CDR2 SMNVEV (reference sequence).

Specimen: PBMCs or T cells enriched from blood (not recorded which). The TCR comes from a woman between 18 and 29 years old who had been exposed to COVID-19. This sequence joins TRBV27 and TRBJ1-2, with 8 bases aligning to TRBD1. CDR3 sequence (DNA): TGTGCCAGCAGGCGGACAGGGTCGGGTGGCTACACCTTC. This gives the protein CASRRTGSGGYTF.